What follows are 26 T cell receptor beta chains derived from one specimen sequenced in a study of CD8 T cells in Susac syndrome. The RNA input was about 0.45 to 1 ug, and it was reverse transcribed with random hexamers. MiXCR, applied by TCRdb to the immunoSEQ multiplex PCR reads, yields one record per CDR3 protein. The sample contains a few hundred thousand distinct CDR3 sequences, about 85% of which appear only once. Specimen: CD8+ T cells from PBMCs. Receptors were obtained from a human donor with multiple sclerosis.

The chain carries TRBV6-2 or TRBV6-3 and TRBJ2-5, with D possibly matching TRBD2 (6 bases). CDR1 is MNHEY, CDR2 SVGEGT, per germline. The CDR3 is 15 amino acids. Deletions cut 5 bases from V and 2 bases from J, with 15 bases between. The CDR3 DNA is TGTGCCAGCAGTGGGACTCTCGGGAGTCAAGAGACCCAGTACTTC. The encoded protein is CASSGTLGSQETQYF.

The chain carries TRBV27 and TRBJ1-2; D unclear. Germline lookup yields CDR1 MNHEY and CDR2 SMNVEV (reference sequence). This CDR3 comprises 11 residues. V lost 4 bases, J lost 8 bases, and 8 bases lay in between. In nucleotides, the CDR3 is TGTGCCAGCAGTTCGGAGTCAGGCTACACCTTC. Translated: CASSSESGYTF.

A remark on this clonotype: An end of the junction does not agree with germline; a read error may underlie this. V is TRBV6-5 and J is TRBJ1-2, with 10 bases fitting TRBD1. This CDR3 comprises 12 residues. Germline CDR1 is MNHEY and CDR2 is SVGAGI. The CDR3 DNA sequence: TGTGCCAGCAGCCAGGGACAGGGGACATTCCCATTC. Its translation: CASSQGQGTFPF.

V usage is TRBV6-5 and J usage is TRBJ2-3; tentatively, D is TRBD2 (6 bases). V was trimmed by 2 bases and J by 6 bases, leaving 21 bases between them. The CDR3 consists of 17 residues. CDR1 and CDR2 from the germline V gene are MNHEY and SVGAGI. The CDR3 reads CASSYGAGRVSPDTQYF. The CDR3 DNA follows: TGTGCCAGCAGTTACGGAGCGGGCAGGGTGTCCCCCGATACGCAGTATTTT.

The chain recombines TRBV5-1 with TRBJ2-2; tentative D call: TRBD1 (5 bases). CDR1 and CDR2 from the germline V gene are SGHRS and YFSETQ. The V end lost 0 bases, the J end lost 2 bases, and 17 bases lay between the germline ends. This CDR3 comprises 18 residues. The CDR3 sequence is CASSLGFGRGPNTGELFF. The CDR3 DNA is TGCGCCAGCAGCTTGGGGTTCGGTAGGGGCCCTAACACCGGGGAGCTGTTTTTT.

The chain joins TRBV19 to TRBJ1-5; D call uncertain. The CDR3 runs 13 residues. Germline CDR1 LNHDA, CDR2 SQIVND (reference sequence). Trimming pared 3 bases from V and 8 bases from J, leaving 11 bases between. This CDR3 is CASSIMPGEPQHF. The CDR3 DNA is TGTGCCAGTAGTATTATGCCCGGGGAGCCCCAGCATTTT.

This chain uses TRBV6-5 with TRBJ2-7; TRBD2 aligns across 9 bases. Trimming took 0 bases from V and 7 from J; bases not matched to a gene: 4. CDR1 and CDR2 from the germline V gene are MNHEY and SVGAGI. The CDR3 totals 14 residues. CDR3 sequence: CASSYSREGWEQYF. The CDR3 bases are TGTGCCAGCAGTTACTCGCGGGAGGGCTGGGAGCAGTACTTC.

The chain uses TRBV28 and TRBJ1-5, with a possible D match to TRBD1 (6 bases). V was shortened by 1 base and J by 4 bases, with 14 bases between the two germline ends. This CDR3 is built from 16 residues. Germline loops: CDR1 MDHEN, CDR2 SYDVKM. The CDR3 DNA sequence: TGTGCCAGCAGTTTATTCCGCGGGACACAAAATCAGCCCCAGCATTTT. Protein product: CASSLFRGTQNQPQHF. The variable domain in full, completed from reference TRBV28 and TRBJ1-5, reads DVKVTQSSRYLVKRTGEKVFLECVQDMDHENMFWYRQDPGLGLRLIYFSYDVKMKEKGDIPEGYSVSREKKERFSLILESASTNQTSMYLCASSLFRGTQNQPQHFGDGTRLSIL.

This rearrangement joins TRBV4-1 to TRBJ2-2; D possibly uses TRBD1 or TRBD2 (5 bases each). Per germline, CDR1 MGHRA and CDR2 YSYEKL. V dropped 7 bases and J dropped 8 bases, with 14 bases sitting between them. The CDR3 is 13 residues long. Written as DNA, the CDR3 is TGCGCCAGCACAGACTCTGGGGGTGGGGAGCTGTTTTTT. Its translation is CASTDSGGGELFF.

The chain carries TRBV6-1 and TRBJ1-5, with D tentatively TRBD1 (5 bases). Between the trimmed V and J ends, which lost 5 bases and 7 bases, there was a span of 15 bases. There are 14 residues in the CDR3. Germline V gene sequence: CDR1 MNHNS, CDR2 SASEGT. This CDR3 is CASSKRGWDQPQHF. The CDR3 region has the DNA TGTGCCAGCAGTAAAAGGGGTTGGGACCAGCCCCAGCATTTT.

The chain uses TRBV28 and TRBJ2-2; D ambiguous. Between the trimmed V and J ends, which lost 4 bases and 1 base, there was a span of 7 bases. Germline-derived CDR1 and CDR2 are MDHEN and SYDVKM. CDR3 length: 14 residues. CDR3: CASSSGGNTGELFF. Written as DNA, the CDR3 is TGTGCCAGCAGTTCCGGTGGGAACACCGGGGAGCTGTTTTTT.

The chain links TRBV9 to TRBJ1-2; 8 bases match TRBD1. V lost 3 bases and J lost 1; bases outside the gene matches: 11. Germline values: CDR1 SGDLS, CDR2 YYNGEE. The CDR3 has 17 residues. Here the CDR3 DNA reads TGTGCCAGCAGCGGGCCTCCATGGACAGGGATTAACTATGGCTACACCTTC. It yields the protein CASSGPPWTGINYGYTF. Based on the CDR3 plus reference TRBV9 and TRBJ1-2, the full variable domain is DSGVTQTPKHLITATGQRVTLRCSPRSGDLSVYWYQQSLDQGLQFLIQYYNGEERAKGNILERFSAQQFPDLHSELNLSSLELGDSALYFCASSGPPWTGINYGYTFGSGTRLTVV.

The CDR3 spells CASSETGQAGTDTQYF. The CDR3 DNA reads TGTGCCAGCAGTGAGACGGGACAGGCGGGAACAGATACGCAGTATTTT. The V and J genes are TRBV6-1 and TRBJ2-3, with 8 bases aligning to TRBD1. Trimming removed 3 bases from V and 3 bases from J; junction bases left unmatched: 8. This CDR3 is 16 amino acids long. Germline V gene sequence: CDR1 MNHNS, CDR2 SASEGT.

The rearrangement links TRBV10-3 to TRBJ1-1; TRBD1 aligns across 7 bases. From germline, CDR1 is ENHRY and CDR2 SYGVKD. The CDR3 length is 14 residues. The junction had 6 bases not matched to a gene; V was cut back by 6 bases and J by 2 bases. The CDR3 sequence: CAIRRDSLNTEAFF. In nucleotides, the CDR3 is TGTGCCATCAGACGGGACAGCCTAAACACTGAAGCTTTCTTT.

The CDR3 sequence: CASTPVPNNYGYTF. In DNA form, the CDR3 reads TGTGCCAGCACCCCAGTACCGAATAACTATGGCTACACCTTC. This chain joins TRBV2 and TRBJ1-2; D is undetermined. Trimming left V 7 bases short and J 1 base short, with 13 bases between. Per germline, CDR1 SNHLY and CDR2 FYNNEI. The CDR3 has 14 amino acids.

Worth noting for this clonotype: As the CDR3 is not closed by the conserved phenylalanine or tryptophan, this likely results from a read error. This chain connects TRBV7-9 to TRBJ2-7; the D gene is possibly TRBD2 (5 bases). CDR1 is SEHNR, CDR2 FQNEAQ, per germline (reference sequence). This CDR3 contains 13 residues. V was shortened by 1 base and J by 4 bases, with 8 bases between the two germline ends. Written as DNA, the CDR3 is TGTGCCAGCAGCTTAGGCGGGTATTACGAGCAGTACCTC. Translated: CASSLGGYYEQYL.

J is TRBJ1-1 and V is TRBV27; D not certain. Trimming pared 5 bases from V and 1 base from J, leaving 8 bases between. Per germline, CDR1 MNHEY and CDR2 SMNVEV (reference sequence). There are 13 residues in the CDR3. The CDR3 region is CASSISANTEAFF. Written as DNA, the CDR3 is TGTGCCAGCAGTATCAGTGCGAACACTGAAGCTTTCTTT.

The rearrangement uses TRBV20-1 and TRBJ2-5, with D perhaps matching TRBD1 or TRBD2 (5 bases each). Germline V gives CDR1 DFQATT, CDR2 SNEGSKA (reference sequence). V was cut by 3 bases and J by 2 bases, with 16 bases left in between. This CDR3 is 15 amino acids long. This chain's CDR3 is CSARPGPNIQETQYF. CDR3 nucleotide sequence: TGCAGTGCTAGGCCGGGGCCAAATATTCAAGAGACCCAGTACTTC.

This rearrangement joins TRBV4-1 to TRBJ1-1; 8 nucleotides agree with TRBD1. The junction had 3 bases not matched to a gene; V was cut back by 3 bases and J by 0 bases. This CDR3 spans 15 amino acids. Germline V gene sequence: CDR1 MGHRA, CDR2 YSYEKL. The CDR3 protein is CASSHGQGMNTEAFF. Written as DNA, the CDR3 is TGCGCCAGCAGCCACGGACAGGGTATGAACACTGAAGCTTTCTTT.

The count of this clonotype is one. V gene TRBV12-3 or TRBV12-4 combines with J gene TRBJ2-1, with TRBD2 matching 10 bases. The CDR3 totals 15 residues. J lost 2 bases, V lost 6 bases, and 4 bases had no gene match. CDR3 nucleotides: TGTGCCAGCAGGGTAGCGGGAGGCACCTACAATGAGCAGTTCTTC. It is translated as CASRVAGGTYNEQFF.

The gene calls are TRBV30 and TRBJ1-3; no clear D. V lost 1 base to trimming and J lost 6 bases, with 16 bases between them. Germline lookup yields CDR1 GTSNPN and CDR2 SVGIG (reference sequence). CDR3 length equals 15 residues. Written as DNA, the CDR3 is TGTGCCTGGAGTGCCCTCGAGCACCCCGAAAACACCATATATTTT. Its translation is CAWSALEHPENTIYF.

The chain joins TRBV4-1 to TRBJ2-7; 8 nucleotides line up with TRBD2. The V gene's germline CDR1 is MGHRA and CDR2 YSYEKL. CDR3 length: 16 amino acids. The V gene end was trimmed by 0 bases and the J gene end by 4 bases; junction bases not matched to a gene: 8. The CDR3: CASSQDPSGGLYEQYF. The DNA for the CDR3 is TGCGCCAGCAGCCAAGATCCCAGCGGGGGACTTTACGAGCAGTACTTC.

This rearrangement joins TRBV7-8 to TRBJ1-2, with D perhaps matching TRBD1 (5 bases). V dropped 0 bases and J dropped 6 bases, with 11 bases sitting between them. The CDR3 extends over 14 amino acids. Germline CDR1 SGHVS, CDR2 FQNEAQ. The CDR3 protein is CASSLATRGDGYTF. DNA of the CDR3: TGTGCCAGCAGCTTAGCAACCCGGGGGGATGGCTACACCTTC.

This clonotype appeared once. The V call is TRBV12-3 or TRBV12-4, the J call TRBJ1-1, with a weak D call TRBD1 (5 bases). The CDR3 is made up of 12 amino acids. V was pared by 8 bases and J by 4 bases, with 11 bases between. The CDR3 DNA sequence: TGTGCCAGCTGCCCTGGGACCACTGAAGCTTTCTTT. This encodes CASCPGTTEAFF.

The CDR3 protein is CASSLVIQDGNPLWNTEAFF. CDR3 in DNA: TGTGCCAGCAGCTTAGTGATACAGGACGGGAACCCCCTGTGGAACACTGAAGCTTTCTTT. The chain couples TRBV13 to TRBJ1-1, with D possibly being TRBD1 (5 bases). Germline V lookup: CDR1 PRHDT, CDR2 FYEKMQ (reference sequence). Trimming took 1 base from V and 1 from J, leaving 25 bases between them. The CDR3 is made up of 20 amino acids.

The chain joins TRBV27 to TRBJ2-3; tentative D call: TRBD2 (6 bases). The CDR3 covers 13 residues. V lost 8 bases to trimming and J lost 7 bases, with 16 bases between them. Germline V gene sequence: CDR1 MNHEY, CDR2 SMNVEV (reference sequence). Here the CDR3 reads CASGVPGLHTQYF. The CDR3 DNA reads TGTGCCAGCGGAGTACCGGGACTTCATACGCAGTATTTT.